The clone carrying this T cell receptor beta chain was detected only a few times. TCR beta CDR3 regions were amplified from RNA. A first-round RT-PCR of the TCR CDR3 used the HTBI primer set. TCRdb re-analysed the multiplex PCR reads in MiXCR, keeping a single row per CDR3 protein. The sample holds approximately 430,000 distinct CDR3 sequences; around 14% are singletons and the top ten take around an eighth. V lost 9 bases and J lost 5; bases outside the gene matches: 11. Per the germline V gene, CDR1 is SEHNR and CDR2 is FQNEAQ (reference sequence). This CDR3 region has 14 residues. The data belong to a study of T cells in Graves' hyperthyroidism and ophthalmopathy.

The TCR sequence derives from a woman younger than 30 with Graves' hyperthyroidism. Sample: blood. This chain connects TRBV7-9 to TRBJ1-1; 8 bases match TRBD1. CDR3 DNA: TGTGCCAGTAGGCCCCTCGACAGGGGTACTGAAGCTTTCTTT. Residues: CASRPLDRGTEAFF.